The 10 T cell receptor beta chains below were found in one sample sequenced in a study of regulatory T cells in long-lasting Graves disease. This sample's time point: newly diagnosed GD, antithyroid drugs for less than 3 months. Scientists built the TCR library using RNA that was extracted from PBMCs. Relying on iRepertoire HTBI primers and Arm-PCR of CDR3 regions, the team built TCR beta libraries. TCRdb analysed the multiplex PCR reads with MiXCR anew, one entry per CDR3 protein. The table shows roughly 500,000 distinct CDR3 sequences, with around an eighth occurring only once. This sample also belongs to another study, concerning T cells in Graves' hyperthyroidism and ophthalmopathy.

Sequenced material: peripheral blood mononuclear cells (PBMCs), taken at new diagnosis, from a patient treated with antithyroid drugs. The source of these receptors is a young man with Graves disease.

CDR3 coding DNA: TGTGCCAGTAGTATGTCTGGGAACGAGCAGTACTTC. Translating it yields CASSMSGNEQYF. The gene calls are TRBV19 and TRBJ2-7; D gene ambiguous. The ends were cut back, 3 bases at V and 5 bases at J, with 8 bases in the middle. CDR1 and CDR2 from the germline V gene are LNHDA and SQIVND (reference sequence). The CDR3 length is 12 residues.

The rearrangement joins TRBV6-1 to TRBJ2-2, with D perhaps TRBD2 (7 bases). The V end was cut by 6 bases, the J end by 4 bases, with 21 bases between. CDR1 MNHNS and CDR2 SASEGT come from the germline V gene. CDR3 length: 17 amino acids. CDR3 sequence reads: CASSPIRGAGITGELFF. CDR3 coding DNA: TGTGCCAGCAGCCCCATTCGGGGGGCGGGTATCACCGGGGAGCTGTTTTTT.

The chain has TRBV3-1 and TRBJ2-1; D might be TRBD2 (6 bases). The CDR3 spans 17 residues. Germline CDR1 and CDR2: LGHDT and YNNKEL (reference sequence). Trimming pared 4 bases from V and 4 bases from J, leaving 20 bases between. As DNA, the CDR3 is TGTGCCAGCAGCCCCGCCGATGGGAGCCGGGGGTACAATGAGCAGTTCTTC. Its protein is CASSPADGSRGYNEQFF.

The chain joins TRBV15 to TRBJ2-3; 9 nucleotides align to TRBD2. V gave up 5 bases and J gave up 5 bases; unmatched junction bases: 8. From germline, CDR1 is LNHNV and CDR2 YYDKDF (reference sequence). This CDR3 spans 15 amino acids. CDR3 loop: CATSLTSGRLDTQYF. CDR3 nucleotides: TGTGCCACCAGCTTGACCAGCGGGAGGTTAGATACGCAGTATTTT.

At least ten counts were recorded for this clonotype. This sequence joins TRBV7-8 and TRBJ2-1; TRBD2 matches 7 bases. Germline V gene lookup returns CDR1 SGHVS and CDR2 FQNEAQ. The CDR3 consists of 15 residues. V was clipped by 3 bases and J by 2 bases; unmatched bases: 4. The DNA for the CDR3 is TGTGCCAGCAGCTTTAAAGCGGGAACCTACAATGAGCAGTTCTTC. Translating it yields CASSFKAGTYNEQFF. Using reference TRBV7-8 and TRBJ2-1 for the parts outside the CDR3, the full variable domain is GAGVSQSPRYKVAKRGQDVALRCDPISGHVSLFWYQQALGQGPEFLTYFQNEAQLDKSGLPSDRFFAERPEGSVSTLKIQRTQQEDSAVYLCASSFKAGTYNEQFFGPGTRLTVL.

The chain has TRBV15 and TRBJ2-4; D is perhaps TRBD1 (5 bases). This CDR3 is built from 11 residues. Germline V CDR1 and CDR2: LNHNV, YYDKDF (reference sequence). The V and J ends lost 1 base and 11 bases respectively, with 6 bases between them. The CDR3 protein is CATSRGQFQYF. CDR3 sequence (DNA): TGTGCCACCAGCAGAGGACAGTTTCAGTACTTC. The full variable domain, its missing parts supplied by reference TRBV15 and TRBJ2-4, is DAMVIQNPRYQVTQFGKPVTLSCSQTLNHNVMYWYQQKSSQAPKLLFHYYDKDFNNEADTPDNFQSRRPNTSFCFLDIRSPGLGDTAMYLCATSRGQFQYFGAGTRLSVL.

At least ten counts were recorded for this clonotype. The rearrangement links TRBV7-7 to TRBJ2-5; D unclear. Germline loops: CDR1 SSHAT, CDR2 FNYEAQ (reference sequence). Trimming removed 0 bases from V and 5 bases from J, with 7 bases in between. This CDR3 region has 13 residues. CDR3 coding DNA: TGTGCCAGCAGCTTAGCTGACCCCGAGACCCAGTACTTC. Residues: CASSLADPETQYF.

This clonotype was recorded a few times. V and J are TRBV6-5 and TRBJ1-6; TRBD1 matches at 9 bases. The CDR3 has 14 amino acids. Germline CDR1 and CDR2: MNHEY and SVGAGI. The ends lost 4 bases at V and 10 bases at J; junction bases unmatched: 5. In DNA form, the CDR3 reads TGTGCCAGCAGTTTTCCGGGACAGGGCTCACCCCTCCACTTT. Its translation: CASSFPGQGSPLHF.

The chain links TRBV20-1 to TRBJ2-1; 7 nucleotides agree with TRBD2. Germline values: CDR1 DFQATT, CDR2 SNEGSKA (reference sequence). The trim removed 8 bases at V and 7 bases at J, leaving 5 bases unmatched. The CDR3 totals 11 residues. CDR3 in amino acids: CSQAGMNEQFF. CDR3 DNA: TGCAGTCAAGCGGGAATGAATGAGCAGTTCTTC.

The sample holds many counts of this clonotype. The chain carries TRBV6-1 and TRBJ1-1; TRBD1 is a possible D gene (5 bases). The V gene's germline CDR1 is MNHNS and CDR2 SASEGT. With 11 bases removed from V and 2 bases from J, the gap between germline ends came to 15 bases. The CDR3 consists of 13 residues. CDR3 in DNA: TGTGCCGCAAAACATGGGGGAAACACTGAAGCTTTCTTT. Translation: CAAKHGGNTEAFF.